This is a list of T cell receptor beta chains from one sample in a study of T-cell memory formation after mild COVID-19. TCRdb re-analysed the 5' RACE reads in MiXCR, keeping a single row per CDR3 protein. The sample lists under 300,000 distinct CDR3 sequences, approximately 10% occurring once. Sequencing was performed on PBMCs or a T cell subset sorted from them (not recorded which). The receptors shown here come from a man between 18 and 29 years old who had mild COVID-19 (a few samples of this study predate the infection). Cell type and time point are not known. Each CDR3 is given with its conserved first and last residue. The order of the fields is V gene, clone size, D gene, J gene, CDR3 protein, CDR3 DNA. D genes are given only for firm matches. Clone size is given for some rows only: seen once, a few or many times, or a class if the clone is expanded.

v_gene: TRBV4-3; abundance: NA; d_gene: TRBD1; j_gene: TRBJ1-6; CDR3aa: CASSLRMTGGNSPLHF; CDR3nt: TGCGCCAGCAGCCTTCGCATGACAGGGGGAAATTCACCCCTCCACTTT
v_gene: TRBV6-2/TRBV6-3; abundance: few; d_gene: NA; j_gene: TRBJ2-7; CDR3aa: CASSTPRGYFTYEQYF; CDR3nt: TGTGCCAGCAGTACACCAAGGGGGTACTTCACCTACGAGCAGTACTTC
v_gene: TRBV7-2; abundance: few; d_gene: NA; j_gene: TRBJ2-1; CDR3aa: CASSAGFLGNEQFF; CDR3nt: TGTGCCAGCAGCGCCGGGTTCTTAGGCAATGAGCAGTTCTTC
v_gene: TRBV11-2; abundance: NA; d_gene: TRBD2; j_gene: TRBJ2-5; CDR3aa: CASSLPGLAIGEETQYF; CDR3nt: TGTGCCAGCAGCTTACCGGGACTAGCGATTGGTGAAGAGACCCAGTACTTC
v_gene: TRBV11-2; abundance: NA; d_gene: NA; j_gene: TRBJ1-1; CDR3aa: CASSRDLTTEAFF; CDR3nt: TGTGCCAGCAGCAGGGACCTCACCACTGAAGCTTTCTTT
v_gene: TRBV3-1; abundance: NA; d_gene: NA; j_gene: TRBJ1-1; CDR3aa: CASSQGGKNTEAFF; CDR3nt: TGTGCCAGCAGCCAAGGGGGGAAAAACACTGAAGCTTTCTTT
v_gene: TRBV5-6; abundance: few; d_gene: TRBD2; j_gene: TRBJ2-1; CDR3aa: CASSRRLAGVGEQFF; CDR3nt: TGTGCCAGCAGCCGGAGACTAGCGGGGGTCGGGGAGCAGTTCTTC
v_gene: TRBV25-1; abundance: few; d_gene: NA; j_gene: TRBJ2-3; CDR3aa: CASRSTLSTDTQYF; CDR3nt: TGTGCCAGCAGGAGCACCCTCTCCACAGATACGCAGTATTTT
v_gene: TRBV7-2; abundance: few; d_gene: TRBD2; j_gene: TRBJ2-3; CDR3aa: CASSARLAMNTQYF; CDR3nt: TGTGCCAGCAGCGCCAGACTAGCGATGAATACGCAGTATTTT
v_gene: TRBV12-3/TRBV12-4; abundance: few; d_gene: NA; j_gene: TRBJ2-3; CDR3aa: CASSFMGSDTQYF; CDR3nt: TGTGCCAGCAGTTTTATGGGGTCAGATACGCAGTATTTT
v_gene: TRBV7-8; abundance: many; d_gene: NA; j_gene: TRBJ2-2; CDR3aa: CASQRSKNTGELFF; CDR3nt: TGTGCCAGCCAACGAAGCAAGAACACCGGGGAGCTGTTTTTT
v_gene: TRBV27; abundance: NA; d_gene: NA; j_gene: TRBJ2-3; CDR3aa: CASSFGASDTQYF; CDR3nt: TGTGCCAGCAGTTTCGGGGCTTCAGATACGCAGTATTTT
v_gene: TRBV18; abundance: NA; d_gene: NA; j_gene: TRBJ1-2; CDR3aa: CASSPLTGGNGYTF; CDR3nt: TGTGCCAGCTCACCCTTGACGGGAGGGAATGGCTACACCTTC
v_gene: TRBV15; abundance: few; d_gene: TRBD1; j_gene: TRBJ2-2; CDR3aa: CATSSWQGAGGELFF; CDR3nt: TGTGCCACCAGCAGTTGGCAGGGGGCGGGCGGGGAGCTGTTTTTT
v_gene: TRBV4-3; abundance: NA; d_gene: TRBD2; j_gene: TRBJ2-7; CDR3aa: CASSQDQVAGGLSYEQYF; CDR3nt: TGCGCCAGCAGCCAAGATCAAGTGGCGGGGGGTCTCTCCTACGAGCAGTACTTC
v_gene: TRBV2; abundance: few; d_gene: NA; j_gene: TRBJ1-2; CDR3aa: CASSVPLGPGHNYGYTF; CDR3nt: TGTGCCAGCAGTGTCCCCTTGGGACCGGGGCATAACTATGGCTACACCTTC
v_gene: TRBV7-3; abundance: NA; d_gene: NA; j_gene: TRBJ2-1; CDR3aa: CASSLIENEQFF; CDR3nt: TGTGCCAGCAGCTTAATAGAAAATGAGCAGTTCTTC
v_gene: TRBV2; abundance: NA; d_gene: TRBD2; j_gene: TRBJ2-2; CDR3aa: CASGTNANTGELFF; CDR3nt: TGTGCCAGCGGGACTAACGCGAACACCGGGGAGCTGTTTTTT
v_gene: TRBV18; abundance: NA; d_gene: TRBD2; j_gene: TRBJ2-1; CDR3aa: CASSPGTSGAYNEQFF; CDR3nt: TGTGCCAGCTCACCGGGGACTAGCGGGGCCTACAATGAGCAGTTCTTC
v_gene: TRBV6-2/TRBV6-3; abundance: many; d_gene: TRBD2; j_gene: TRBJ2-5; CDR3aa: CASSSHTGLAGLQETQYF; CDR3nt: TGTGCCAGCAGTTCTCACACGGGACTAGCGGGTCTCCAAGAGACCCAGTACTTC
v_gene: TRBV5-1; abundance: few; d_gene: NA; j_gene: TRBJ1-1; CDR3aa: CASSARGSETTEAFF; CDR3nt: TGCGCCAGCAGCGCCCGGGGGTCAGAAACCACTGAAGCTTTCTTT
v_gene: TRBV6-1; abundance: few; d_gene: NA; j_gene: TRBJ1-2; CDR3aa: CASSETGYGYTF; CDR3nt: TGTGCCAGCAGTGAAACAGGCTATGGCTACACCTTC
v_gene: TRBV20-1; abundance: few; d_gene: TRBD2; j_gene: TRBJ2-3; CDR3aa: CSAVAGGKDTQYF; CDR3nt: TGCAGTGCTGTAGCGGGGGGAAAAGATACGCAGTATTTT
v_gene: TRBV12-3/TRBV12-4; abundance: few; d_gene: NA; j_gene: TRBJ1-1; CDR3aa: CASSALGWRNTEAFF; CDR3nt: TGTGCCAGCAGTGCGCTCGGTTGGAGGAACACTGAAGCTTTCTTT
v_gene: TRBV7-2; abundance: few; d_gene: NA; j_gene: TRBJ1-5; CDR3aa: CASGEGDSQPQHF; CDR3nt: TGTGCCAGCGGCGAGGGTGATAGTCAGCCCCAGCATTTT
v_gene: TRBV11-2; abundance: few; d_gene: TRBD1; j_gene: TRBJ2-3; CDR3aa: CASSLEGGLKVDTQYF; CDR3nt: TGTGCCAGCAGCTTAGAAGGGGGCCTCAAGGTGGATACGCAGTATTTT
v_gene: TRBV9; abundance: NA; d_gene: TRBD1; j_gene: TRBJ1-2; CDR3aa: CASSVEVSTGTERYGYTF; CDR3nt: TGTGCCAGCAGCGTAGAAGTCAGTACCGGGACAGAAAGGTATGGCTACACCTTC
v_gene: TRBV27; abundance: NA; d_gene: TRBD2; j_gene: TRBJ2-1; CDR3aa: CASSFLGLAGVNEQFF; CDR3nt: TGTGCCAGCAGTTTCCTTGGACTAGCGGGCGTCAATGAGCAGTTCTTC
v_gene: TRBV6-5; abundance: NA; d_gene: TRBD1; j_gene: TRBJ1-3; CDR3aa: CASSRQGIGNTIYF; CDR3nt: TGTGCCAGCAGTCGACAGGGGATTGGAAACACCATATATTTT
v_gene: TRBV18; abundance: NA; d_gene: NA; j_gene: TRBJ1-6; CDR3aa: CASSPPWGANSPLHF; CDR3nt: TGTGCCAGCTCACCCCCGTGGGGGGCCAATTCACCCCTCCACTTT
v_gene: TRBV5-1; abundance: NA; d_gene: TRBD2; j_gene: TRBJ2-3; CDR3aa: CASTRGAGVSNTQYF; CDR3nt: TGCGCCAGCACCCGCGGGGCGGGGGTTTCAAATACGCAGTATTTT
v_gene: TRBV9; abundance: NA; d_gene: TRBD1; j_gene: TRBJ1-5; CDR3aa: CASSVGGQGGQPQHF; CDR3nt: TGTGCCAGCAGCGTAGGAGGACAGGGGGGTCAGCCCCAGCATTTT
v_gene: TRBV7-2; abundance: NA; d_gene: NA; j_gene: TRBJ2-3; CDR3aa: CASSSRQGNTDTQYF; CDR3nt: TGTGCCAGCAGCTCGAGGCAGGGCAACACAGATACGCAGTATTTT
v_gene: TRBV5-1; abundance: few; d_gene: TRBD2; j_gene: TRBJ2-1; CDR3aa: CASSLGASGHNEQFF; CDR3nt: TGCGCCAGCAGCTTGGGTGCTAGCGGACACAATGAGCAGTTCTTC
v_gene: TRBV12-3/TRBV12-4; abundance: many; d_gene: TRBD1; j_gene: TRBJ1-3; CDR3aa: CASSPRDSSGNTIYF; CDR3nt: TGTGCCAGCAGTCCACGGGACAGCTCTGGAAACACCATATATTTT
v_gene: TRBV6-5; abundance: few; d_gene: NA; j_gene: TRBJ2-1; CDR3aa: CATQGGRPGWAEQFF; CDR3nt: TGTGCCACCCAGGGCGGACGGCCCGGGTGGGCTGAGCAGTTCTTC
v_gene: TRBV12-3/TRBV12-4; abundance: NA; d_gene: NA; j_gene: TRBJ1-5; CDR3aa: CASSQLGAPNHQPQHF; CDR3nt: TGTGCCAGCAGCCAATTAGGAGCTCCTAACCATCAGCCCCAGCATTTT